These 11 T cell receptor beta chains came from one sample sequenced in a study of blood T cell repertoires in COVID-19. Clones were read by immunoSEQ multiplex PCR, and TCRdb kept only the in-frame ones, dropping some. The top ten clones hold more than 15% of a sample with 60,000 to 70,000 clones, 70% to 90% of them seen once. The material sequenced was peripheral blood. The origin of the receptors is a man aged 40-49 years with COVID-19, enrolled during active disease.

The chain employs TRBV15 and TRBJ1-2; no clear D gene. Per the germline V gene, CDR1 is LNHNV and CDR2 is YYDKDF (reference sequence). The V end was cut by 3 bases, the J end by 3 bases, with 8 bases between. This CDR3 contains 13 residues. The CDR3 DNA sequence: TGTGCCACCAGCAGGGGCCGAGACTATGGCTACACCTTC. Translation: CATSRGRDYGYTF.

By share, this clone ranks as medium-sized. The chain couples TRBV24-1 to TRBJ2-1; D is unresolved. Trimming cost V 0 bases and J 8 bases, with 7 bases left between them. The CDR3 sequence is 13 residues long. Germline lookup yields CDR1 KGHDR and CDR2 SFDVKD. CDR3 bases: TGTGCCACCAGTGATTTGCAAGGAGATGAGCAGTTCTTC. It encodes CATSDLQGDEQFF.

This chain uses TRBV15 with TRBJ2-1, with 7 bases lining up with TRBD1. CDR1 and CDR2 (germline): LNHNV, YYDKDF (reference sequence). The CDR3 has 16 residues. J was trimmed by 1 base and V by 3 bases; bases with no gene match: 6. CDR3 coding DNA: TGTGCCACCAGCAGGGTACCGGGACAGTCCTACAATGAGCAGTTCTTC. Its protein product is CATSRVPGQSYNEQFF.

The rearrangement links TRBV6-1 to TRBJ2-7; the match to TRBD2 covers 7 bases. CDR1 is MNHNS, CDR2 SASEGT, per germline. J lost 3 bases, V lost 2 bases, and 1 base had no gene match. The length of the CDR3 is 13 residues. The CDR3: CASSERGGYEQYF. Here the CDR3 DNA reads TGTGCCAGCAGTGAACGCGGGGGCTACGAGCAGTACTTC.

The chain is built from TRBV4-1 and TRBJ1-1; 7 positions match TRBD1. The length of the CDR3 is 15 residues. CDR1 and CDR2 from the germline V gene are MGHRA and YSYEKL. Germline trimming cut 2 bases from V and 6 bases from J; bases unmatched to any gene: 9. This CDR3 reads CASSQTIGQVSEAFF. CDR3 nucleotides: TGCGCCAGCAGCCAAACCATAGGACAGGTCTCTGAAGCTTTCTTT.

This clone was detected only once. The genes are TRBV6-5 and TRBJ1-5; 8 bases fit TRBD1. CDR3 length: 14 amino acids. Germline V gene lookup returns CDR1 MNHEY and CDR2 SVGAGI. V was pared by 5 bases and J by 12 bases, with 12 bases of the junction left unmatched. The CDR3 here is CASSPQGAVESQHF. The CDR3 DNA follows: TGTGCCAGCAGTCCGCAGGGGGCGGTTGAGAGCCAGCATTTT.

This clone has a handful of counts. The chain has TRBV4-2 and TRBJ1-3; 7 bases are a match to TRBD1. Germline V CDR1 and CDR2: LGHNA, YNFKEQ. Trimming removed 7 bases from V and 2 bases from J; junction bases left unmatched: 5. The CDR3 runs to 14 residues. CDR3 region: CASTRTGAGNTIYF. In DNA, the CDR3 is TGTGCCAGCACCCGAACAGGGGCTGGAAACACCATATATTTT.

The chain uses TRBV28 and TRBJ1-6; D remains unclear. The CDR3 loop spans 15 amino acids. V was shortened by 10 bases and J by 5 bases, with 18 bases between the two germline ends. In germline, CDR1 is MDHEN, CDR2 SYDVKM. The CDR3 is CATSPPQSHNSPLHF. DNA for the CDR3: TGTGCCACCTCCCCCCCGCAGTCGCATAATTCACCCCTCCACTTT.

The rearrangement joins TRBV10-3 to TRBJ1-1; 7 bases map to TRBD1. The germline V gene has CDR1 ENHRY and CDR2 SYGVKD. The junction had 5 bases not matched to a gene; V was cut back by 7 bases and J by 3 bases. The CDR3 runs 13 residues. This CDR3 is CAITAGGDTEAFF. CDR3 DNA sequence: TGTGCCATCACGGCAGGGGGTGACACTGAAGCTTTCTTT.

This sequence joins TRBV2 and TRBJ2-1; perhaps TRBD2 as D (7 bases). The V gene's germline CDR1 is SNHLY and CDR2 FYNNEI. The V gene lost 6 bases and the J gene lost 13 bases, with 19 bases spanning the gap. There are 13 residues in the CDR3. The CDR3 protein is CASRKGGFSPQFF. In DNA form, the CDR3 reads TGTGCCAGCAGAAAGGGGGGGTTTAGTCCTCAGTTCTTC.

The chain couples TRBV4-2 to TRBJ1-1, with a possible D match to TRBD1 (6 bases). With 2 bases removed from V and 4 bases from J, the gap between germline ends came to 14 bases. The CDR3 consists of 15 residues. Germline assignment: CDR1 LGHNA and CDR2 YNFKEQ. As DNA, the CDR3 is TGTGCCAGCAGCCAACAGGGGCAGGGGAGCACTGAAGCTTTCTTT. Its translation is CASSQQGQGSTEAFF.